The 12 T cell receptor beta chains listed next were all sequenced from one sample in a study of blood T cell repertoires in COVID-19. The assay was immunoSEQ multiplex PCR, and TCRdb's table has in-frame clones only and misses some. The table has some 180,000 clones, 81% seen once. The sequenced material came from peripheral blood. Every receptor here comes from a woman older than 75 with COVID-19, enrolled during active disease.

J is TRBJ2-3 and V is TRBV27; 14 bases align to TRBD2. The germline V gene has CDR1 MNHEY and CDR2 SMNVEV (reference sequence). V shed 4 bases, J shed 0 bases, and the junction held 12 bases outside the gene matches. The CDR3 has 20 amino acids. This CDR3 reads CASSSSTSGGAESSTDTQYF. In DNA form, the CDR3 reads TGTGCCAGCAGTTCCTCGACTAGCGGGGGGGCTGAGTCTAGCACAGATACGCAGTATTTT.

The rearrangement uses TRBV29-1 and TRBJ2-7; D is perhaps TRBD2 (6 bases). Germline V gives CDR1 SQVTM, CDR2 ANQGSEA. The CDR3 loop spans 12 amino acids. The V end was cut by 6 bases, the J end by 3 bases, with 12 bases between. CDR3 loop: CSVTGEYYEQYF. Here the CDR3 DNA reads TGCAGCGTCACGGGGGAATACTACGAGCAGTACTTC.

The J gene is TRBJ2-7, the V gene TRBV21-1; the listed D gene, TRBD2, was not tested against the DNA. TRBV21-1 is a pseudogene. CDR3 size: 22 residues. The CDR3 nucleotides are TGTGCCAGCAGCAACCTTGTTAACAGGGACCTTCTATGCGGGAGTCTCTCCTACGAGCAGTACTTC. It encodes CASSNLVNRDLLCGSLSYEQYF.

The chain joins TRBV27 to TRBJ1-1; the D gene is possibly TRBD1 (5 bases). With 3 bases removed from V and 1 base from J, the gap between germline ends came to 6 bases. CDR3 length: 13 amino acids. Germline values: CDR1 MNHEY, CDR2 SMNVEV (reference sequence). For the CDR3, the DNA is TGTGCCAGCAGTTTCACAGGGAACACTGAAGCTTTCTTT. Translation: CASSFTGNTEAFF.

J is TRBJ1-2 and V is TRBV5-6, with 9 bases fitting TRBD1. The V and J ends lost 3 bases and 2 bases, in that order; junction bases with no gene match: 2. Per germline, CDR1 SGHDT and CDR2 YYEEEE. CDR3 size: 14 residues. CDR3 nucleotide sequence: TGTGCCAGCAGCTGGGACAGGGCCAACTATGGCTACACCTTC. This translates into CASSWDRANYGYTF.

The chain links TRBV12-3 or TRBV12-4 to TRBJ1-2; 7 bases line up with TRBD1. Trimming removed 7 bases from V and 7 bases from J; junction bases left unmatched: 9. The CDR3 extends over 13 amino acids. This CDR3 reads CASTPTGFGGYTF. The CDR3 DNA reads TGTGCCAGCACCCCGACAGGGTTTGGTGGCTACACCTTC.

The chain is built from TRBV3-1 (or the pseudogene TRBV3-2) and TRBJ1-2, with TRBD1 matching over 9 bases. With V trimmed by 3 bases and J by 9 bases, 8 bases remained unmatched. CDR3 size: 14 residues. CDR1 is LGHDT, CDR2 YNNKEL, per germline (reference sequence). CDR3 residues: CASSHNRGQGSYTF. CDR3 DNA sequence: TGTGCCAGCAGCCATAACAGGGGGCAGGGAAGCTACACCTTC.

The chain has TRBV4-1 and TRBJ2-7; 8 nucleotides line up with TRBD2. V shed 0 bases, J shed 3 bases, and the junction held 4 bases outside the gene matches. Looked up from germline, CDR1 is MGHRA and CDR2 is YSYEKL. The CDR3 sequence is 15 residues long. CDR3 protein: CASSQDGAGGYEQYF. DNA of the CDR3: TGCGCCAGCAGCCAAGATGGGGCGGGAGGCTACGAGCAGTACTTC.

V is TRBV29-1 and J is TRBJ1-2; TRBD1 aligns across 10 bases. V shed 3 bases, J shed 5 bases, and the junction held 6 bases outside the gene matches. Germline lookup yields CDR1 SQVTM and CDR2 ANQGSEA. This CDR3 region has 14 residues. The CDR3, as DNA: TGCAGCGTTGAGACAGGGGGCCTTAGTTATGGCTACACCTTC. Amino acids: CSVETGGLSYGYTF.

CDR3 DNA sequence: TGTGCCAGCAGTTACTCGGGGACTAGCGGGGGAAATGAGCAGTTCTTC. Amino acids: CASSYSGTSGGNEQFF. The chain carries TRBV6-2 or TRBV6-3 and TRBJ2-1, with TRBD2 matching 14 bases. Trimming removed 0 bases from V and 7 bases from J; junction bases left unmatched: 2. The germline gives CDR1 MNHEY, CDR2 SVGEGT. The CDR3 runs to 16 residues.

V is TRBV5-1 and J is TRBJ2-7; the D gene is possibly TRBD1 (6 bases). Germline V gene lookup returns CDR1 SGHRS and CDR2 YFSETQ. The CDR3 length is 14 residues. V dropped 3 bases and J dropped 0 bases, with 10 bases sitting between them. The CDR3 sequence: CASSSTGGSYEQYF. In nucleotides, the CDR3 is TGCGCCAGCAGCTCGACAGGCGGCTCCTACGAGCAGTACTTC.

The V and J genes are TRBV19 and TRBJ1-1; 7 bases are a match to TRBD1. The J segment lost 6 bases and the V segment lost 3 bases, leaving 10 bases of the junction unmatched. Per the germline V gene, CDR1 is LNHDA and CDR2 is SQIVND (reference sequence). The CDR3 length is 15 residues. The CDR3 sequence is CASSIPSTGAAEAFF. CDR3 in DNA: TGTGCCAGTAGTATTCCTTCCACAGGGGCGGCTGAAGCTTTCTTT.